These 5 T cell receptor beta chains were sequenced from one sample in a study of T cells in Graves' hyperthyroidism and ophthalmopathy. Amplification of TCR beta CDR3 regions used RNA as the template. The study used the HTBI primer set for a first-round RT-PCR of the TCR CDR3. TCRdb fed the multiplex PCR reads into MiXCR, producing one record per CDR3 protein. The sample consists of roughly 580,000 distinct CDR3 sequences, approximately 15% of them appearing once. Sequenced input: blood. The source is a woman younger than 45 with Graves' hyperthyroidism that later progressed to Graves' ophthalmopathy.

This clonotype has at least ten counts. The gene calls are TRBV7-2 and TRBJ2-7, with 11 bases matching TRBD2. CDR1 is SGHTA, CDR2 FQGNSA, per germline. The V segment lost 1 base and the J segment 4 bases; nucleotides outside the gene matches: 3. The CDR3 consists of 15 residues. The DNA for the CDR3 is TGTGCCAGCAGCTTAGGGACTAGCGGGCTATACGAGCAGTACTTC. Protein: CASSLGTSGLYEQYF.

The chain carries TRBV7-8 and TRBJ1-6, with TRBD1 matching over 9 bases. Per germline, CDR1 SGHVS and CDR2 FQNEAQ. The CDR3 has 15 residues. Trimming cost V 3 bases and J 8 bases; bases outside gene matches: 5. The DNA of the CDR3 is TGTGCCAGCAGCTTTGAAGGGACAGGGTATTCACCCCTCCACTTT. It is translated as CASSFEGTGYSPLHF. Filled out from reference TRBV7-8 and TRBJ1-6, the complete variable domain reads GAGVSQSPRYKVAKRGQDVALRCDPISGHVSLFWYQQALGQGPEFLTYFQNEAQLDKSGLPSDRFFAERPEGSVSTLKIQRTQQEDSAVYLCASSFEGTGYSPLHFGNGTRLTVT.

This clonotype came up many times. CDR3 amino acids: CSARDMWHEQFF. In nucleotides, the CDR3 is TGCAGTGCTAGAGATATGTGGCATGAGCAGTTCTTC. This chain links TRBV20-1 with TRBJ2-1; D is uncertain. The germline CDR1 and CDR2 sequences are DFQATT and SNEGSKA (reference sequence). Trimming left V 0 bases short and J 8 bases short, with 8 bases between. The CDR3 is 12 amino acids.

Many counts were recorded for this clonotype. The V call is TRBV12-3 or TRBV12-4, the J call TRBJ2-7; possibly TRBD2 for D (6 bases). Trimming shortened V by 5 bases and J by 2 bases, and 10 bases separated the two germline ends. The CDR3 has 13 amino acids. The CDR3 sequence is CASSPSGAYEQYF. Here the CDR3 DNA reads TGTGCCAGCAGTCCCTCGGGAGCCTACGAGCAGTACTTC.

This clonotype was observed at least ten times. The chain employs TRBV20-1 and TRBJ1-2; D not certain. The CDR3 consists of 13 residues. CDR1 DFQATT and CDR2 SNEGSKA come from the germline V gene (reference sequence). The V gene lost 6 bases and the J gene lost 3 bases, with 14 bases spanning the gap. The CDR3 sequence: CSAGEGSYYGYTF. CDR3 bases: TGCAGTGCCGGCGAGGGCAGCTACTATGGCTACACCTTC.